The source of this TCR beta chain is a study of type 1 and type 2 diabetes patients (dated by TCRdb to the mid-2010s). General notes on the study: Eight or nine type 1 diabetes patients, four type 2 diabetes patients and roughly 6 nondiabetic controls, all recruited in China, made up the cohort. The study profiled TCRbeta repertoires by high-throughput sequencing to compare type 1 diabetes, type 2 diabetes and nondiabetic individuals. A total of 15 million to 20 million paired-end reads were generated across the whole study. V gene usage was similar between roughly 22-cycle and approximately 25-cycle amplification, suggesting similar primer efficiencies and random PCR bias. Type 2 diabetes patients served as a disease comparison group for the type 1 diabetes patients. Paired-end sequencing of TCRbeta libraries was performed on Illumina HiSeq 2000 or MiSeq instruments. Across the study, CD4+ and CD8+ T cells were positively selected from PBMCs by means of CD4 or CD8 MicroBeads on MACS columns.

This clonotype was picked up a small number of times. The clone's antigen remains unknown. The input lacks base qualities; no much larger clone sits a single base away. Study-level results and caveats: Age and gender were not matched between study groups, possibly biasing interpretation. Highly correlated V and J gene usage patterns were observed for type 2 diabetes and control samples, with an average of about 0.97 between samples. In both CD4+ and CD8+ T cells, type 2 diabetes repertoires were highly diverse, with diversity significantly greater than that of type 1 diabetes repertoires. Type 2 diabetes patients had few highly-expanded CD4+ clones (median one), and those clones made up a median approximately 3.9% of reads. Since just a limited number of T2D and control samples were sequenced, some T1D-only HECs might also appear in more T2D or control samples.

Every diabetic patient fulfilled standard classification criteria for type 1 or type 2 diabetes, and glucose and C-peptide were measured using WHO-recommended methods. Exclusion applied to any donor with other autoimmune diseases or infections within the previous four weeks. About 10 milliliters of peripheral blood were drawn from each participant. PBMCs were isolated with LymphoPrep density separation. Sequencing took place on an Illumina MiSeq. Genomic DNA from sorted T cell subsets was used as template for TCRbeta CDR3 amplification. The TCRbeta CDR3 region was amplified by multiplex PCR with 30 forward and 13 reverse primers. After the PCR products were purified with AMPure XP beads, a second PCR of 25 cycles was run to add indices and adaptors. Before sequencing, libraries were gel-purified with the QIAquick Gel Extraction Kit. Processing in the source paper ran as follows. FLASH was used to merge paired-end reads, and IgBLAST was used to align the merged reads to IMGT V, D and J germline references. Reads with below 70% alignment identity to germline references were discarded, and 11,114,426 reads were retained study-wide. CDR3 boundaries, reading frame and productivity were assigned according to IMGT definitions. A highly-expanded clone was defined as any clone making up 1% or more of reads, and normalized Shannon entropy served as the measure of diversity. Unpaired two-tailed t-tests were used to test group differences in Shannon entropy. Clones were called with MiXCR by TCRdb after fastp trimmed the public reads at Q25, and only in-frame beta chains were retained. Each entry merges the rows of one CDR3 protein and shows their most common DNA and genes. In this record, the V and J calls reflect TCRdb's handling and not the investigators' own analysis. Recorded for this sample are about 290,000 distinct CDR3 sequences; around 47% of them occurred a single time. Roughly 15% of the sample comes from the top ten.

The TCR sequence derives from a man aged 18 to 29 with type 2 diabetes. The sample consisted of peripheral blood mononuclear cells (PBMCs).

The CDR3 has the sequence CASTPGWGTEAFF. The DNA sequence follows: TGTGCCAGCACCCCGGGTTGGGGCACTGAAGCTTTCTTT. The rearranged chain carries TRBV2 and TRBJ1-1; no D segment can be confidently identified. The junction shows trimming of 7 bases on V and 4 bases on J, plus 13 bases between the germline ends. The germline V gene specifies SNHLY as CDR1 and FYNNEI as CDR2. Including the terminal cysteine and phenylalanine, the CDR3 comprises 13 residues. The CDR3 DNA has 39 bases and is translated from base 1.